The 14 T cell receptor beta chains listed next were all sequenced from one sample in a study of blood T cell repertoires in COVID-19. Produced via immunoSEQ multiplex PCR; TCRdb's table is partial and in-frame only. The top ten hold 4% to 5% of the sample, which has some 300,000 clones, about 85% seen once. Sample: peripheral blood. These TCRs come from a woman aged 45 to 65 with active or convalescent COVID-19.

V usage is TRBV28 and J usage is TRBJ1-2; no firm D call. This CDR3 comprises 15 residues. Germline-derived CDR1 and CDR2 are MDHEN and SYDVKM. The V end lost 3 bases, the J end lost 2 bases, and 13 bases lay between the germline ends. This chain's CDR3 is CASSLEAALNYGYTF. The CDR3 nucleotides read TGTGCCAGCAGTTTGGAGGCGGCACTCAACTATGGCTACACCTTC.

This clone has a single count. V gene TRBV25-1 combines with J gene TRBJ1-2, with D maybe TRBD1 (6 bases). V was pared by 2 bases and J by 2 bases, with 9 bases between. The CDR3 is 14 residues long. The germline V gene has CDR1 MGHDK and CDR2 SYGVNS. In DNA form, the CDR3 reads TGTGCCAGCAGTGAAAACAGGGTCAACTATGGCTACACCTTC. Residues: CASSENRVNYGYTF.

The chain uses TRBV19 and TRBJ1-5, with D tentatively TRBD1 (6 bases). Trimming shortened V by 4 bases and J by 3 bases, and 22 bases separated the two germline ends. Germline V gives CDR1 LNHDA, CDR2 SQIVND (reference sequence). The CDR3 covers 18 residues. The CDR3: CASSTGLGGQTSNQPQHF. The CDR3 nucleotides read TGTGCCAGTAGTACAGGGCTTGGAGGACAGACCTCCAATCAGCCCCAGCATTTT.

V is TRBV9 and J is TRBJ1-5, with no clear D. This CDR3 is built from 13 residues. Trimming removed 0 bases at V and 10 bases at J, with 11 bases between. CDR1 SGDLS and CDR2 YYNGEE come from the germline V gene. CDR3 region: CASSVDTTGPQHF. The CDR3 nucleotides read TGTGCCAGCAGCGTAGACACGACGGGACCCCAGCATTTT.

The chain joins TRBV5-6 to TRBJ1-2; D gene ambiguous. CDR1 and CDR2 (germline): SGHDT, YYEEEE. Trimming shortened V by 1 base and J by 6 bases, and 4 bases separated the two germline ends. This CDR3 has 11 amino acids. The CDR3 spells CASSLTNGYTF. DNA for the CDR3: TGTGCCAGCAGCTTGACTAATGGCTACACCTTC.

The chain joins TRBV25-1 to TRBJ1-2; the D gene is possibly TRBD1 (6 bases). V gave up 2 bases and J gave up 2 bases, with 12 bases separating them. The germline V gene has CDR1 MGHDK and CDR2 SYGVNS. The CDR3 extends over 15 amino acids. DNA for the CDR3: TGTGCCAGCAGTGAAATGGGGACAAAGAACTATGGCTACACCTTC. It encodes CASSEMGTKNYGYTF.

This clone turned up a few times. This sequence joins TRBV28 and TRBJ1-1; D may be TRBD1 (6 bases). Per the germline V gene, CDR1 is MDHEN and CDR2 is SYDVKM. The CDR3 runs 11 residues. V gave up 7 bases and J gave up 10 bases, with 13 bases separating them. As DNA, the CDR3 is TGTGCCAGCAACCAACAGGGCGGAGCTTTCTTT. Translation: CASNQQGGAFF.

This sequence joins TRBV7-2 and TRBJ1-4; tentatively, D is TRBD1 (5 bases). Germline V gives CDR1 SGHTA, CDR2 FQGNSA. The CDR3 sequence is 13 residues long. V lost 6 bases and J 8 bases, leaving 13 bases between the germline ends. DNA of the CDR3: TGTGCCAGCAGTCCGCAGGGATGGGAAAAACTGTTTTTT. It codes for CASSPQGWEKLFF.

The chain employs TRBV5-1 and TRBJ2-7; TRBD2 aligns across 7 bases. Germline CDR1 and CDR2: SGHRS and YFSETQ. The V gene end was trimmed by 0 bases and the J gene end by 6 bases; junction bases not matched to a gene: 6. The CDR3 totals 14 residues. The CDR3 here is CASSLGSGKVEQYF. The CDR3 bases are TGCGCCAGCAGCTTGGGGAGCGGGAAGGTCGAGCAGTACTTC.

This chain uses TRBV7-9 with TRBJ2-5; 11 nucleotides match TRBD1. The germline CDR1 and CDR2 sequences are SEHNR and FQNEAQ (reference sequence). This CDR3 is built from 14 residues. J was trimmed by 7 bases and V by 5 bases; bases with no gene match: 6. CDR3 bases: TGTGCCAGCAGCACCGCCGGGACAGGGGGGACCCAGTACTTC. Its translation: CASSTAGTGGTQYF.

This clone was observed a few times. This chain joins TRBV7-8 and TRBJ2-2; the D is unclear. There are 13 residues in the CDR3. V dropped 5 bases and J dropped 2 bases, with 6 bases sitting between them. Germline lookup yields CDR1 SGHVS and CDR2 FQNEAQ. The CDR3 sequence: CASSPSNTGELFF. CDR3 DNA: TGTGCCAGCAGCCCTAGTAACACCGGGGAGCTGTTTTTT. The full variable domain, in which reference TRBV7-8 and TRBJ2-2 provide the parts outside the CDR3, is GAGVSQSPRYKVAKRGQDVALRCDPISGHVSLFWYQQALGQGPEFLTYFQNEAQLDKSGLPSDRFFAERPEGSVSTLKIQRTQQEDSAVYLCASSPSNTGELFFGEGSRLTVL.

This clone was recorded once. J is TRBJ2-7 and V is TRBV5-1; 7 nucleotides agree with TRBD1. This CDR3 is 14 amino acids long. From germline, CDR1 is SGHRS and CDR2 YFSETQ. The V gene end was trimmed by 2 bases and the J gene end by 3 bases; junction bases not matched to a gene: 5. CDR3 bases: TGCGCCAGCAGCTTCAGGACAGGCGGCTACGAGCAGTACTTC. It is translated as CASSFRTGGYEQYF.

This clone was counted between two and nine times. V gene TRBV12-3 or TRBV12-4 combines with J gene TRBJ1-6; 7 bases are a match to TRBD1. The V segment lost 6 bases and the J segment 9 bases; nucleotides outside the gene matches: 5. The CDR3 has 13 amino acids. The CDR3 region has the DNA TGTGCCAGCAGACGACAGGGCGGTTCACCCCTCCACTTT. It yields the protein CASRRQGGSPLHF.

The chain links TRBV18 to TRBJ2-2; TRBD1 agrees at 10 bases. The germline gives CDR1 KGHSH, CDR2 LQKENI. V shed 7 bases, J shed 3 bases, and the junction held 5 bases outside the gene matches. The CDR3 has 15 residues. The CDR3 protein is CASLGQGSDTGELFF. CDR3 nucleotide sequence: TGTGCCAGCTTGGGACAGGGGTCGGACACCGGGGAGCTGTTTTTT. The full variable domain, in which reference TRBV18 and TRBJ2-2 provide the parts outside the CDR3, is NAGVMQNPRHLVRRRGQEARLRCSPMKGHSHVYWYRQLPEEGLKFMVYLQKENIIDESGMPKERFSAEFPKEGPSILRIQQVVRGDSAAYFCASLGQGSDTGELFFGEGSRLTVL.